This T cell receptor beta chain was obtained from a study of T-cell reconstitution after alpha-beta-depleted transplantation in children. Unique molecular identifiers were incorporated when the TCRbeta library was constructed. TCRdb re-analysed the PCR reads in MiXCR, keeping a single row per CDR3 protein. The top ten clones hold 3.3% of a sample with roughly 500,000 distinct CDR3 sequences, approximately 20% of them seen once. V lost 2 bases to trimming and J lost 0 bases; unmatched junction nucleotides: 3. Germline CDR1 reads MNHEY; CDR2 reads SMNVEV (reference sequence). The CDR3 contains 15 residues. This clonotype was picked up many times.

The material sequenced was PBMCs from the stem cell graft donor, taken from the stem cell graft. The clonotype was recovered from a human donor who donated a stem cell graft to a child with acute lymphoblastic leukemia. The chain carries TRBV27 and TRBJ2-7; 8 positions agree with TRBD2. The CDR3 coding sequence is TGTGCCAGCAGTTTAAGGGCGGGGGGCTCCTACGAGCAGTACTTC. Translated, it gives CASSLRAGGSYEQYF.